This record looks at one T cell receptor (beta chain) sequence and its context. Its cognate antigen is unknown. Only in-frame clones appear in the TCRdb table, and some are missing; sequencing was by immunoSEQ multiplex PCR. The sample holds about 410,000 clones, approximately 86% seen once. These data originate in a study of Ad26.COV2.S vaccination and SARS-CoV-2 variants. V lost 2 bases, J lost 7 bases, and 15 bases lay in between. The CDR3 has 14 amino acids. From germline, CDR1 is SGHVS and CDR2 FQNEAQ. The treatment: some 19 received Ad26.COV2.S at low or high dose, single or two shots; 5 received placebo; per-sample allocation not given. Sampling was done on day 63 after the first vaccine or placebo injection. Overall study results and limits: Using TCR breadth and depth analyses may have led to underestimated total T cell responses.

The chain couples TRBV7-8 to TRBJ2-7, with D maybe TRBD1 (5 bases). The specimen was peripheral blood, collected in a trial of Ad26.COV2.S vaccine versus placebo. The clonotype originates from a person aged 18 to 59 who received the Ad26.COV2.S COVID-19 vaccine or a placebo. The CDR3 DNA reads as TGTGCCAGCAGCTTAAACGGCAGGGTGGTGGAGCAGTACTTC. Its translation is CASSLNGRVVEQYF.